The sequence of this T cell receptor beta chain was determined in a study of control samples from healthy donors and cancer patients. TCRdb's table, derived via immunoSEQ multiplex PCR, lists solely in-frame clones and lacks some. Counted here are under 150,000 clones, about 87% occurring once; the ten biggest clones make up less than 3.5%. The CDR3 spans 16 residues. Per the germline V gene, CDR1 is SGHTA and CDR2 is FQGTGA. The V gene end was trimmed by 0 bases and the J gene end by 3 bases; junction bases not matched to a gene: 7. This chain connects TRBV7-3 to TRBJ2-5; 7 bases are shared with TRBD2. The sample comprised blood. This sequence was found in a man in his forties in good health. The CDR3 here is CASSLTGGLAEETQYF. The CDR3, as DNA: TGTGCCAGCAGCTTAACGGGAGGGTTAGCGGAAGAGACCCAGTACTTC.